This T cell receptor beta chain originates from a study of blood T cell repertoires in COVID-19. Trimming took off 4 bases at V and 1 base at J, with 11 bases between the two ends. The CDR3 totals 14 residues. Per germline, CDR1 SGDLS and CDR2 YYNGEE. In the original workflow: Amplification of reference gene primers provided the estimated nucleated cell counts. Generated by immunoSEQ multiplex PCR, the TCRdb table keeps only in-frame clones and is missing some. V and J calls and clone size are those listed in that table; D and trimming were worked out from the DNA. Of about 69,000 clones in the sample, approximately 84% were seen once.

The sequence derives from a man aged 50-60 years with COVID-19, enrolled during active disease. The chain recombines TRBV9 with TRBJ1-2; no clear D gene. Sequenced input: peripheral blood. The CDR3 DNA is TGTGCCAGCAGCCCGGGAGGAGATAACTATGGCTACACCTTC. Amino acids: CASSPGGDNYGYTF.